Presented here are 3 T cell receptor beta chains from one specimen sequenced in a study of beta chain features in type 1 diabetes. Every isolated RNA sample was fully reverse transcribed, so sequencing captured expressed TCRB transcripts. Assay: immunoSEQ multiplex PCR; the TCRdb copy retains only in-frame clones and omits some. Found here are about 160,000 clones, roughly 9.1% of them singletons; the top ten hold 2% to 3%. Sequenced input: central memory CD4+ T cells from blood. The receptors derive from a woman aged 18 to 35 in good health.

In its sample, this clone was seen many times. The chain uses TRBV14 and TRBJ1-2; 7 bases map to TRBD1. The trim removed 3 bases at V and 2 bases at J, leaving 0 bases unmatched. Germline V gene lookup returns CDR1 SGHDN and CDR2 FVKESK. This CDR3 contains 13 residues. This CDR3 is CASSQDRNYGYTF. Written as DNA, the CDR3 is TGTGCCAGCAGCCAGGACAGGAACTATGGCTACACCTTC.

The CDR3 sequence is CASSWGQGMNTEAFF. The CDR3 nucleotides are TGTGCCAGCAGTTGGGGACAGGGAATGAACACTGAAGCTTTCTTT. The rearrangement joins TRBV6-5 to TRBJ1-1; 9 bases are a match to TRBD1. CDR1 is MNHEY and CDR2 is SVGAGI in the germline V gene. CDR3 size: 15 residues. The V segment lost 4 bases and the J segment 0 bases; nucleotides outside the gene matches: 3.

This clone has more than one count but fewer than ten. The chain couples TRBV20-1 to TRBJ2-1; D is unclear. Trimming removed 6 bases at V and 10 bases at J, with 13 bases between. CDR1 and CDR2 (germline): DFQATT, SNEGSKA (reference sequence). The CDR3 totals 11 residues. CDR3 loop: CSAYPSGEQFF. CDR3 in DNA: TGCAGTGCCTATCCTAGTGGCGAGCAGTTCTTC.